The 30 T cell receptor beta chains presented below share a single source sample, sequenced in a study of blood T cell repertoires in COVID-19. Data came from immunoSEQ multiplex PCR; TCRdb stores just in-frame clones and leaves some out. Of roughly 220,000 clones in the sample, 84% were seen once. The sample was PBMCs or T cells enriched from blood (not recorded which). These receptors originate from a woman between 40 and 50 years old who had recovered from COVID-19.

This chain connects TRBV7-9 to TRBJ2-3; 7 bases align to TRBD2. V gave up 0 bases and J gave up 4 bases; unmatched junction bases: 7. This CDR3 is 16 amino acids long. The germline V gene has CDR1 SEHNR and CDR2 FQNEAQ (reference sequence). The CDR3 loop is CASSLALGLAADTQYF. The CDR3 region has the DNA TGTGCCAGCAGCTTAGCATTGGGGCTAGCGGCAGATACGCAGTATTTT.

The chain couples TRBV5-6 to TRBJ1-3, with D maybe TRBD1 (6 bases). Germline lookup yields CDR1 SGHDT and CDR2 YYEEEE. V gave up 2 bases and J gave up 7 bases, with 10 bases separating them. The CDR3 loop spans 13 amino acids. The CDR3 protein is CASSFTGLNTIYF. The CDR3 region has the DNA TGTGCCAGCAGCTTTACAGGGCTGAACACCATATATTTT.

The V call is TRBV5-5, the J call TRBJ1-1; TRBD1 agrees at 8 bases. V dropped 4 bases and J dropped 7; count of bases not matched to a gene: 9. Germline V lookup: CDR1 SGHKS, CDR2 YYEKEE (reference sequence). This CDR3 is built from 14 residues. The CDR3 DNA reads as TGTGCCAGCAGCCCCGGGACAGGCCCGGGTGAAGCTTTCTTT. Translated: CASSPGTGPGEAFF. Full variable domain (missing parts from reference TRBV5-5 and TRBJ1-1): DAGVTQSPTHLIKTRGQQVTLRCSPISGHKSVSWYQQVLGQGPQFIFQYYEKEERGRGNFPDRFSARQFPNYSSELNVNALLLGDSALYLCASSPGTGPGEAFFGQGTRLTVV.

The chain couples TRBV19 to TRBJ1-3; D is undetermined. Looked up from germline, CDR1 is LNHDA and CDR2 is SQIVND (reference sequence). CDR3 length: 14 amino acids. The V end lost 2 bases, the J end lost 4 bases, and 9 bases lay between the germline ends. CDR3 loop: CASSIQASGNTIYF. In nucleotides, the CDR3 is TGTGCCAGTAGTATACAGGCCAGCGGAAACACCATATATTTT.

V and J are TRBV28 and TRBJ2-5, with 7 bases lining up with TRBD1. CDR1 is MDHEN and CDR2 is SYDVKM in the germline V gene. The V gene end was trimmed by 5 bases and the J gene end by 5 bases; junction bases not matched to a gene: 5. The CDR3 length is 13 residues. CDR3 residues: CASSPQGWETQYF. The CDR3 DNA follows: TGTGCCAGCAGTCCACAGGGGTGGGAGACCCAGTACTTC.

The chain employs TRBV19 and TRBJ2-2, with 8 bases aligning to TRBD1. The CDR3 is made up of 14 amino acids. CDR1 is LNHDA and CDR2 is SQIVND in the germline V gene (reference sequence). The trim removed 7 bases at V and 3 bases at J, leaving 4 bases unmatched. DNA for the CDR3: TGTGCCAGTAACGACAGGGGAGACACCGGGGAGCTGTTTTTT. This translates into CASNDRGDTGELFF. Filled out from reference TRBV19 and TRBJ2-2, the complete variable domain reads DGGITQSPKYLFRKEGQNVTLSCEQNLNHDAMYWYRQDPGQGLRLIYYSQIVNDFQKGDIAEGYSVSREKKESFPLTVTSAQKNPTAFYLCASNDRGDTGELFFGEGSRLTVL.

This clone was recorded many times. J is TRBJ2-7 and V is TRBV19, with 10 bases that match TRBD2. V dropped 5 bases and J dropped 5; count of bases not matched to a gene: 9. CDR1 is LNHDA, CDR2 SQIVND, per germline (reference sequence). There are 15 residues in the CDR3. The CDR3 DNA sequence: TGTGCCAGTAGTGTCGGACTAGCGGCAAACCACGAGCAGTACTTC. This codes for CASSVGLAANHEQYF.

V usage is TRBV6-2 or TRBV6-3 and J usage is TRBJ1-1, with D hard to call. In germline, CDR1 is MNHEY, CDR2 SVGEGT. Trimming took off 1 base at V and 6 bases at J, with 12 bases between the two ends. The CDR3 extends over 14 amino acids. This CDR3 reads CASSYYEGGAEAFF. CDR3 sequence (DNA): TGTGCCAGCAGTTACTATGAGGGAGGCGCTGAAGCTTTCTTT.

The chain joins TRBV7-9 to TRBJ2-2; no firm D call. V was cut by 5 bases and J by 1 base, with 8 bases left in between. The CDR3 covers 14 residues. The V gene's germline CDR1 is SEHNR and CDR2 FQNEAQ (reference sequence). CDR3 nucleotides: TGTGCCAGCAGCCCCACGGTGAACACCGGGGAGCTGTTTTTT. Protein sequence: CASSPTVNTGELFF.

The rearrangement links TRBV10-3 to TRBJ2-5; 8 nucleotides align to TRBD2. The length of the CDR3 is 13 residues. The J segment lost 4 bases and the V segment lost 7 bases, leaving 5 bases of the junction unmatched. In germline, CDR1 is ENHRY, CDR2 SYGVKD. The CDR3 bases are TGTGCCATCAACCGGGAGGGGGGAGAGACCCAGTACTTC. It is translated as CAINREGGETQYF.

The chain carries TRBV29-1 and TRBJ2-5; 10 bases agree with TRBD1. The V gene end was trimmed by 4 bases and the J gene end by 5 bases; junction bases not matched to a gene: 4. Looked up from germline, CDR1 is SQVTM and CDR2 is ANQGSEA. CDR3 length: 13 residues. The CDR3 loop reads CSVARDRGETQYF. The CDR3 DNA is TGCAGCGTTGCGCGGGACAGGGGTGAGACCCAGTACTTC.

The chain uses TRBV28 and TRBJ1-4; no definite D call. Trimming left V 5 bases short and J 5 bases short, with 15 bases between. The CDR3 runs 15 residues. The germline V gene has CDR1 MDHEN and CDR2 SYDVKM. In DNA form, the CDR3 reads TGTGCCAGCAGTCCGTACCGGGATCTGAATGAAAAACTGTTTTTT. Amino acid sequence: CASSPYRDLNEKLFF. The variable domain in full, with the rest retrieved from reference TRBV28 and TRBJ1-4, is DVKVTQSSRYLVKRTGEKVFLECVQDMDHENMFWYRQDPGLGLRLIYFSYDVKMKEKGDIPEGYSVSREKKERFSLILESASTNQTSMYLCASSPYRDLNEKLFFGSGTQLSVL.

The chain's CDR3 is CASNGESSYNSPLHF. The CDR3 coding sequence is TGTGCCAGCAACGGAGAGAGCTCCTATAATTCACCCCTCCACTTT. The genes are TRBV2 and TRBJ1-6, with no clear D. Looked up from germline, CDR1 is SNHLY and CDR2 is FYNNEI. V lost 7 bases and J 0 bases, leaving 10 bases between the germline ends. There are 15 residues in the CDR3.

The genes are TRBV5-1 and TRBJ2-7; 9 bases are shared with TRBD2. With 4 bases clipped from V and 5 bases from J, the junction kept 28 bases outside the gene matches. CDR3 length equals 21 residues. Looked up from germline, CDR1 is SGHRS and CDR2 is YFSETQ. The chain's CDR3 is CASSGGQVRLAGWYWADEQYF. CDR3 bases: TGCGCCAGCAGCGGAGGTCAAGTGCGGCTAGCGGGATGGTACTGGGCGGACGAGCAGTACTTC.

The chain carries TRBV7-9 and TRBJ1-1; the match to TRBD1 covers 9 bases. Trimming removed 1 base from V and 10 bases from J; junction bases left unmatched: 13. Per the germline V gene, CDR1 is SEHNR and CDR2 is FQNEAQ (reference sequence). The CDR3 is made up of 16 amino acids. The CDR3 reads CASSLGSGQGPHTAFF. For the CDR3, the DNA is TGTGCCAGCAGCTTAGGATCGGGACAGGGTCCCCATACAGCTTTCTTT.

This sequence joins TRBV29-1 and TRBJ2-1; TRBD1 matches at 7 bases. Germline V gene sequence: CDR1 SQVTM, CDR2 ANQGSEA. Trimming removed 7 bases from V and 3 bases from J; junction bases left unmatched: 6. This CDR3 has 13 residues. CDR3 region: CSGGRDSYNEQFF. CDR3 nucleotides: TGCAGCGGCGGACGGGACAGCTACAATGAGCAGTTCTTC.

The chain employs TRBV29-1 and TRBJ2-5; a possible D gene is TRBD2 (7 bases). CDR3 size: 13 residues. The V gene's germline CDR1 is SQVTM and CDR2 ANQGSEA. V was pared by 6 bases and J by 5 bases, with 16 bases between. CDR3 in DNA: TGCAGCGTCGCCCGGGGGGCGATGGAGACCCAGTACTTC. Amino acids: CSVARGAMETQYF.

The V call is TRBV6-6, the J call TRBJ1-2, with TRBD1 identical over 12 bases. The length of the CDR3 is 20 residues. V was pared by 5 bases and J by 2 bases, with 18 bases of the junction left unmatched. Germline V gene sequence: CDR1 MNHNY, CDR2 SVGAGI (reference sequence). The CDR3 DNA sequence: TGTGCCAGCAGTCATCACCTGGGGGACAGGGGGCGCAGAGGGAACTATGGCTACACCTTC. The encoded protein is CASSHHLGDRGRRGNYGYTF.

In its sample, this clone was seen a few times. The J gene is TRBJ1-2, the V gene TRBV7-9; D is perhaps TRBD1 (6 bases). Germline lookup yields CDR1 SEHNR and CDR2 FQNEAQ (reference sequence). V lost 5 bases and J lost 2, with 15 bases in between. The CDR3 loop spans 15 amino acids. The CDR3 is CASSPRQGKNYGYTF. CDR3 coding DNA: TGTGCCAGCAGCCCCCGGCAGGGGAAGAACTATGGCTACACCTTC.

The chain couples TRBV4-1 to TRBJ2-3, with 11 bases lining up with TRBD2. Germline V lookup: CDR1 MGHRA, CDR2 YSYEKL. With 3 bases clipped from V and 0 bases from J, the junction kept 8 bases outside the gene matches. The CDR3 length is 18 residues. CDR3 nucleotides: TGCGCCAGCAGCCACGGACCCGGGACTAGCGGAAGCACAGATACGCAGTATTTT. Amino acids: CASSHGPGTSGSTDTQYF.

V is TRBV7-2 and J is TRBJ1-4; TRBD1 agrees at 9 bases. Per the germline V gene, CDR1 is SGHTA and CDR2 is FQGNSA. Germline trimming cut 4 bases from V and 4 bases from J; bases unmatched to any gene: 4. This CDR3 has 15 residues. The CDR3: CASSSGTGFNEKLFF. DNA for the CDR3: TGTGCCAGCAGCTCCGGGACAGGGTTTAATGAAAAACTGTTTTTT.

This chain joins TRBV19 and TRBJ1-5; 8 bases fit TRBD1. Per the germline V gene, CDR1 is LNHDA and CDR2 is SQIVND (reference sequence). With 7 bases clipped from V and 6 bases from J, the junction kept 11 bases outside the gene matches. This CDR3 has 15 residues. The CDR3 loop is CASTGGDYEGQPQHF. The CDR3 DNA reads TGTGCCAGTACAGGGGGCGATTATGAAGGTCAGCCCCAGCATTTT. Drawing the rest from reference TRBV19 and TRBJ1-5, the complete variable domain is DGGITQSPKYLFRKEGQNVTLSCEQNLNHDAMYWYRQDPGQGLRLIYYSQIVNDFQKGDIAEGYSVSREKKESFPLTVTSAQKNPTAFYLCASTGGDYEGQPQHFGDGTRLSIL.

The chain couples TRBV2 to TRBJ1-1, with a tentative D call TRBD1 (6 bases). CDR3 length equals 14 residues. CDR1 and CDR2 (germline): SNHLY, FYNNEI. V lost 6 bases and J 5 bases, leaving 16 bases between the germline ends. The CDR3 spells CASRDGGPVTEAFF. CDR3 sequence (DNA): TGTGCCAGCAGGGACGGGGGGCCAGTAACTGAAGCTTTCTTT.

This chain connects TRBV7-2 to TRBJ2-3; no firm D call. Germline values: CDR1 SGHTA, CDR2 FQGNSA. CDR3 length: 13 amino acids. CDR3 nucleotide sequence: TGTGCGACCCCGACCGACTCCACAGATACGCAGTATTTT. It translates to CATPTDSTDTQYF.

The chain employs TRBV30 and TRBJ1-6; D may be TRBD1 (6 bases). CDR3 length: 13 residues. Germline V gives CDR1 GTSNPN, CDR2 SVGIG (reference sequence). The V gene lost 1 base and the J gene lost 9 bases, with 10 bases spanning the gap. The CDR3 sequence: CAWSAGDTSPLHF. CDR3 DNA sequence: TGTGCCTGGAGTGCAGGGGATACTTCACCCCTCCACTTT.

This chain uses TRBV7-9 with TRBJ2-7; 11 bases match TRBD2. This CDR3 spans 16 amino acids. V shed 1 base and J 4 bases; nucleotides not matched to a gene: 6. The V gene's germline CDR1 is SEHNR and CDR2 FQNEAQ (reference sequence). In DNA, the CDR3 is TGTGCCAGCAGCTTAGGTCAGGCTAGCGGGAGGTACGAGCAGTACTTC. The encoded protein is CASSLGQASGRYEQYF.

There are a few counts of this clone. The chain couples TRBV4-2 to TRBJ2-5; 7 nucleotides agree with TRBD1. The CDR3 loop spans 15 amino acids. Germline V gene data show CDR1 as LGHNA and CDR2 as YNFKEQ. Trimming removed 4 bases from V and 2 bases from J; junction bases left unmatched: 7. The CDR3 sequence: CASSRGGQPQETQYF. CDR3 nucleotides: TGTGCCAGCAGCCGAGGGGGACAGCCTCAAGAGACCCAGTACTTC.

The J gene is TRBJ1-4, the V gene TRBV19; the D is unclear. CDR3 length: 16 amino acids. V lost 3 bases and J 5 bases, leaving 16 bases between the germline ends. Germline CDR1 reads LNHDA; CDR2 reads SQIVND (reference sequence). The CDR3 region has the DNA TGTGCCAGTAGTATCTACTGGGCCTCTCCAAATGAAAAACTGTTTTTT. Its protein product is CASSIYWASPNEKLFF.

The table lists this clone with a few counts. The CDR3 sequence: CASSIGNPDTQYF. As DNA, the CDR3 is TGTGCCAGTAGTATTGGCAATCCAGATACGCAGTATTTT. The genes are TRBV19 and TRBJ2-3; D call uncertain. The germline gives CDR1 LNHDA, CDR2 SQIVND (reference sequence). This CDR3 has 13 residues. V was trimmed by 3 bases and J by 4 bases, leaving 8 bases between them.

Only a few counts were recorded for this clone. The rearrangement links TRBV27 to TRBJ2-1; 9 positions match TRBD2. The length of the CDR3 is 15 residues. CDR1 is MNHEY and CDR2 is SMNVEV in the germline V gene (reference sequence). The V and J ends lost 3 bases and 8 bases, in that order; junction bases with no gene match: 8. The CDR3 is CASSLGGLARDEQFF. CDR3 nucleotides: TGTGCCAGCAGTTTGGGTGGACTAGCGAGGGATGAGCAGTTCTTC.